The T cell receptor beta chain described here comes from a study of regulatory T cells in long-lasting Graves disease (dated by TCRdb to the early 2020s). Study-wide context: To count as having persistent Graves' disease, a patient had to have received antithyroid drug treatment for over 5 years with TSH receptor autoantibodies remaining persistently positive. A total of roughly 33 samples underwent TCR sequencing: around 13 from persistent and roughly 20 from newly diagnosed Graves' disease patients. The study was conducted in China and was registered as a clinical trial. Peripheral blood TCR sequencing and RNA sequencing compared persistent Graves' disease patients with newly diagnosed Graves' disease patients. Persistent Graves' disease patients in the clinical cohort had taken antithyroid drugs for approximately 10 years on average.

This clonotype came up many times. Its target antigen remains unknown. No much larger clone is present one base from it, and per-base qualities are unavailable. Library construction relied on multiplex PCR. The listed sequencing device is Illumina HiSeq 4000. CDR3 regions were amplified by Arm-PCR with iRepertoire HTBI primers to construct TCR beta libraries. Gel purification was performed on PCR products prior to sequencing. The original methods were these. A total of under 80 TRBV and under 15 TRBJ segments were identified across samples and were used for gene usage analysis of CDR3 amino acid clonotypes. Filtered high-quality paired reads were merged into contigs using COPE and FqMerger. BLAST was used to align contigs to IMGT TRBV, TRBD and TRBJ reference genes, and CDR3 was defined according to IMGT. Highly expanded clones were defined as clonotypes with a frequency above 0.1%. Shannon entropy served as the measure of repertoire diversity, while the Gini coefficient captured V-J evenness. A clonotype was considered public if more than one individual shared it. Using fastp at Q25 and MiXCR, TCRdb reprocessed the public reads and kept productive beta chains. Duplicate CDR3 protein sequences are folded into a single record with the most common DNA and genes. TCRdb, not the original authors, processed these V and J calls. This sample has 310,000 or so distinct CDR3 sequences in its table, and about 18% of those were observed once. 29% of the sample lies in the top ten.

The time point label of this sample denotes: persistent/refractory GD, antithyroid drugs over 5 years with positive TRAb. RNA was extracted from PBMCs in TRIzol for both TCR sequencing and RNA sequencing. The diagnosis of Graves' disease was made according to American Thyroid Association guidelines. The patients came from an endocrinology department in Xi'an, China. Each patient gave about 10 milliliters of peripheral blood, collected in an EDTA anticoagulant tube. PBMCs were isolated by Ficoll Paque Plus density gradient separation without further T cell sorting. An Agilent 2100 Bioanalyzer and agarose gel were used to assess RNA quality, and a NanoDrop 2000 was used to measure RNA concentration. The junction carries 8 bases between V and J, which are trimmed by 4 bases and 7 bases respectively. From the cysteine up to the phenylalanine, the CDR3 has a length of 12 residues. Only the CDR3 DNA stays, 36 bases, in frame from base 1. CDR1 and CDR2, per the germline V gene, are MDHEN and SYDVKM.

Broader findings and caveats from the paper: Patients with persistent disease shared more public clonotypes (over 2,500) than newly diagnosed patients did (966). The small sample size was acknowledged by the authors as a limitation that may reduce accuracy. Compared with newly diagnosed patients, patients with persistent Graves' disease had lower TCR Shannon entropy and fewer highly expanded clones, which suggests clonal expansion. TRBV28, TRBJ1-2 and TRBJ2-5 were preferentially used in persistent disease, while TRBV20-1 and TRBJ2-1 were favored in newly diagnosed disease. Only the TCR beta chain was sequenced and analyzed. Because the primary lesion, thyroid tissue, could not be accessed, the study looked at peripheral blood alone.

The receptor was derived from a female donor with Graves disease. Specimen: peripheral blood mononuclear cells (PBMCs), collected when the disease was refractory, from a patient treated with antithyroid drugs. The sequence joins TRBV28 to TRBJ2-4; TRBD1 is possibly the D segment (6 matching bases). The nucleotide sequence is TGTGCCAGCAGTTCCACAGGGAACATTCAGTACTTC. Translated, it reads CASSSTGNIQYF.